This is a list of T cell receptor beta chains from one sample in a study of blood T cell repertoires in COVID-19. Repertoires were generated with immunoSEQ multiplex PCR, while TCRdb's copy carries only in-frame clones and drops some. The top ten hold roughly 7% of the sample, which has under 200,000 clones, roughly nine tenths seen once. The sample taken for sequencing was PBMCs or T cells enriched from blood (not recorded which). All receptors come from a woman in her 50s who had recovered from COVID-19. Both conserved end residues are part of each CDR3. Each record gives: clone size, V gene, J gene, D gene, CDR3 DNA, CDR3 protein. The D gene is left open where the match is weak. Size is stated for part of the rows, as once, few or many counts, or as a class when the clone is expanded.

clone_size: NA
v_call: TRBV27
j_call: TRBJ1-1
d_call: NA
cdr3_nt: TGTGCCAGCAGTTTAACGGGGGGATTGAACACTGAAGCTTTCTTT
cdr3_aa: CASSLTGGLNTEAFF

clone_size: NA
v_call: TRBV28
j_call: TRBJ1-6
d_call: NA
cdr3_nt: TGTGCCAGCAGGTCACAGGGATTGGGTCTGGGTTCACCCCTCCACTTT
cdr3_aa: CASRSQGLGLGSPLHF

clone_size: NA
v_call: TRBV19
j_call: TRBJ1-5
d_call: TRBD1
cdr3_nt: TGTGCCAGTAGTGCGACGACAGGGAGTGGGTTGTATAGCAATCAGCCCCAGCATTTT
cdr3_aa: CASSATTGSGLYSNQPQHF

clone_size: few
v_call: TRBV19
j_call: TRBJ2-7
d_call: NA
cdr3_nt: TGTGCCAGTCGCGATGAGGCCTACGAGCAGTACTTC
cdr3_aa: CASRDEAYEQYF

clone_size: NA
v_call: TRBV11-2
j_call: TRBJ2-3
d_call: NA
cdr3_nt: TGTGCCAGCAGCCCTCGCGGCACCACAGATACGCAGTATTTT
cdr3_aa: CASSPRGTTDTQYF

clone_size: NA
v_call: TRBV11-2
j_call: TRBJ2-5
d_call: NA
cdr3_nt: TGTGCCAGCAGCTTAGCCCCCTCCCGGGGGGAGACCCAGTACTTC
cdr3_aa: CASSLAPSRGETQYF

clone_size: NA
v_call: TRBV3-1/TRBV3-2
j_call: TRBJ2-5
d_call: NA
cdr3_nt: TGTGCCAGCAGGGAGTCTGGAGAGACCCAGTACTTC
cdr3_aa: CASRESGETQYF

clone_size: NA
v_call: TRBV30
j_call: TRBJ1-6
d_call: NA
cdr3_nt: TGTGCCTGGAGGAGGGGTCCGGAGGGTAGCTCACCCCTCCACTTT
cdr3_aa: CAWRRGPEGSSPLHF

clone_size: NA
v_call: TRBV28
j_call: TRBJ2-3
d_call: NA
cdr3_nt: TGTGCCAGCAGTTCTCCGCCTGGCAGGGGCTACCCCGCAGATACGCAGTATTTT
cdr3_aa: CASSSPPGRGYPADTQYF

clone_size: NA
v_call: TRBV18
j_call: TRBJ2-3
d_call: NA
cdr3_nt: TGTGCCAGCTCACCGGACAGAATAAGCACAGATACGCAGTATTTT
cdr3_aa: CASSPDRISTDTQYF

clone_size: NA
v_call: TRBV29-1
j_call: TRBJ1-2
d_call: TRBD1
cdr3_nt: TGCAGCGTTGAAGGTGACCCGGGACAGGGATTCGTCTATGGCTACACCTTC
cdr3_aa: CSVEGDPGQGFVYGYTF

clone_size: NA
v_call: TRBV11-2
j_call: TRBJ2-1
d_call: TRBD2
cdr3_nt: TGTGCCAGCAGCTCCCACGGGACTAGATCCTACAATGAGCAGTTCTTC
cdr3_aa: CASSSHGTRSYNEQFF

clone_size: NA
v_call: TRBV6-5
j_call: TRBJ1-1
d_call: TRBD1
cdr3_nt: TGTGCCAGCAGTTACACCCCAGGGGGTAGGAACACTGAAGCTTTCTTT
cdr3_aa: CASSYTPGGRNTEAFF

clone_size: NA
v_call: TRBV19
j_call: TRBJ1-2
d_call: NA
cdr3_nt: TGTGCCAGTATTGGCAGAGGATATTATGGCTACACCTTC
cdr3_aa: CASIGRGYYGYTF